Sequencing of this T cell receptor beta chain was carried out in a study of CD8 T cells in ankylosing spondylitis. Whole-study results and caveats: Ankylosing spondylitis blood appeared to carry a characteristic TCR beta motif of 7 or 8 highly homologous variants.

CDR1 is SQVTM, CDR2 ANQGSEA, per germline. CDR3 size: 19 residues. With 3 bases clipped from V and 4 bases from J, the junction kept 20 bases outside the gene matches. This clonotype appeared many times. The antigen is unknown. Quantitative 5'-RACE with molecular barcodes generated TCR beta libraries. One entry per CDR3 protein, called by TCRdb with MiXCR from the 5' RACE reads. This table holds about 240,000 distinct CDR3 sequences, roughly 8.6% found once. The sample taken for sequencing was blood, either unsorted or a sorted T cell fraction (not recorded which). The TCR comes from a male donor with ankylosing spondylitis or in good health (not recorded which). The V call is TRBV29-1, the J call TRBJ2-1; 8 nucleotides line up with TRBD2. The CDR3 spells CSVDGFQREQAWVYNEQFF. The CDR3 DNA is TGCAGCGTTGATGGGTTCCAGCGGGAGCAGGCCTGGGTGTACAATGAGCAGTTCTTC.